The TCR beta chain described here comes from a study of lymphopenia after photon versus proton radiotherapy. A word on this clone: The antigen remains unidentified.

The CDR3 loop spans 17 amino acids. The germline gives CDR1 SGHVS, CDR2 FNYEAQ. V was shortened by 4 bases and J by 3 bases, with 19 bases between the two germline ends. Profiled with immunoSEQ multiplex PCR; TCRdb holds only in-frame clones, not every one. The sample holds more than 45,000 clones, less than 85% seen once. The study's findings and limits: Larger post-nadir TCR diversity loss correlated inversely with survival in deceased patients. Oligoclonal CD8+ Temra expansion after nadir drove photon patients' diversity drop. Authors raise, but do not show, better survival with proton therapy. Relative stability marked proton patients; photon patients lost diversity and naive cells.

The source material was peripheral blood, sampled from a patient treated with proton-based radiotherapy. The sequence was obtained from a man aged 60-69 years with pancreatic cancer. The chain links TRBV7-6 to TRBJ1-3, with D unclear. As DNA, the CDR3 is TGTGCCAGCAGCTCATATTCATCGGCCCCCAATGGAAACACCATATATTTT. Translation: CASSSYSSAPNGNTIYF.